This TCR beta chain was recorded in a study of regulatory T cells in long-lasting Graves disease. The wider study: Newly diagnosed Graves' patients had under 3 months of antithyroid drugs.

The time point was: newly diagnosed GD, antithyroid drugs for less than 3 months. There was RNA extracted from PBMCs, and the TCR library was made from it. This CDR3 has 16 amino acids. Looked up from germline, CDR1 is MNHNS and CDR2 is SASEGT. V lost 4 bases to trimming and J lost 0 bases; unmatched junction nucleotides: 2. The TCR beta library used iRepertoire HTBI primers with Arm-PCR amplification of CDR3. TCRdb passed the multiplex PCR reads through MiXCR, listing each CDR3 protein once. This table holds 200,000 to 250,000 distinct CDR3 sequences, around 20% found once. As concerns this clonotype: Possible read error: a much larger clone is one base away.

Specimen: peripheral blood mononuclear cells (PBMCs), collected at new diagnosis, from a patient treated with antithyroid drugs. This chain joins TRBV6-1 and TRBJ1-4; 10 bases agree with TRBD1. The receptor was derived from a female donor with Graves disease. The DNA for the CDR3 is TGTGCCAGCAGTGCCGGACAGGGGGCAACTAATGAAAAACTGTTTTTT. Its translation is CASSAGQGATNEKLFF.